One sample yielded the 13 T cell receptor beta chains listed below, sequenced in a study of shared clonotypes between healthy human individuals. Measured with immunoSEQ multiplex PCR; TCRdb has only the in-frame clones, and not every one. This sample has approximately 2.5 million clones; approximately 94% occur once, and the top ten carry 0.36%. The material sequenced was naive CD4+ T cells from PBMCs. Subset meaning: CD45RA+ positively selected. The receptors here all came from a man younger than 35 in good health. Some clones in this sample may be carry-over from other donors' samples.

V is TRBV5-6 and J is TRBJ1-1; no firm D call. The CDR3 contains 13 residues. The V end was cut by 0 bases, the J end by 5 bases, with 8 bases between. Germline values: CDR1 SGHDT, CDR2 YYEEEE. The CDR3 is CASSLVQTTEAFF. CDR3 nucleotides: TGTGCCAGCAGCTTGGTGCAAACGACTGAAGCTTTCTTT.

With regard to this clone: Other nucleotide sequences from this sample produce the same CDR3. The genes are TRBV18 and TRBJ1-3; the D gene is possibly TRBD1 (5 bases). Germline V gene data show CDR1 as KGHSH and CDR2 as LQKENI. This CDR3 region has 16 residues. V gave up 3 bases and J gave up 0 bases, with 12 bases separating them. The CDR3 here is CASSPLDSSSGNTIYF. The CDR3 nucleotides are TGTGCCAGCTCACCGCTCGACAGTTCCTCTGGAAACACCATATATTTT. Full variable domain (missing parts from reference TRBV18 and TRBJ1-3): NAGVMQNPRHLVRRRGQEARLRCSPMKGHSHVYWYRQLPEEGLKFMVYLQKENIIDESGMPKERFSAEFPKEGPSILRIQQVVRGDSAAYFCASSPLDSSSGNTIYFGEGSWLTVV.

The chain couples TRBV11-2 to TRBJ2-5; 11 positions match TRBD2. Losses at the gene ends were 1 base for V and 5 bases for J; bases not matched to a gene: 3. The CDR3 totals 15 residues. CDR1 is SGHAT and CDR2 is FQNNGV in the germline V gene. The CDR3 sequence is CASSLGSGRAETQYF. The CDR3 DNA reads as TGTGCCAGCAGCTTAGGTAGCGGGAGGGCGGAGACCCAGTACTTC. Full variable domain (rest looked up from reference TRBV11-2 and TRBJ2-5): EAGVAQSPRYKIIEKRQSVAFWCNPISGHATLYWYQQILGQGPKLLIQFQNNGVVDDSQLPKDRFSAERLKGVDSTLKIQPAKLEDSAVYLCASSLGSGRAETQYFGPGTRLLVL.

The chain links TRBV10-3 to TRBJ2-7; D is ambiguous. Trimming took off 2 bases at V and 5 bases at J, with 7 bases between the two ends. The CDR3 is made up of 12 amino acids. The germline V gene encodes CDR1 ENHRY and CDR2 SYGVKD. CDR3 nucleotide sequence: TGTGCCATCAGTGAGAGGGCAGACGAGCAGTACTTC. Its translation: CAISERADEQYF.

J is TRBJ1-2 and V is TRBV28; no definite D call. This CDR3 region has 14 residues. Germline lookup yields CDR1 MDHEN and CDR2 SYDVKM. Trimming took off 5 bases at V and 3 bases at J, with 13 bases between the two ends. As DNA, the CDR3 is TGTGCCAGCAGTCCCGTGGGGAAGTACTATGGCTACACCTTC. This translates into CASSPVGKYYGYTF.

This rearrangement joins TRBV19 to TRBJ2-1, with a possible D match to TRBD2 (5 bases). Germline CDR1 reads LNHDA; CDR2 reads SQIVND (reference sequence). The CDR3 contains 15 residues. V was clipped by 6 bases and J by 0 bases, with 12 bases between them. The CDR3 DNA reads TGTGCCAGTAGCGAGCGGCCCAGCTCCTACAATGAGCAGTTCTTC. Residues: CASSERPSSYNEQFF.

The chain carries TRBV4-3 and TRBJ2-5; 9 nucleotides match TRBD1. Unmatched junction bases numbered 5, after V lost 1 base and J lost 5 bases. This CDR3 contains 15 residues. Germline V gene sequence: CDR1 LGHNA, CDR2 YSLEER. CDR3 DNA sequence: TGCGCCAGCAGCCAAGGGGGACAGGGCTACGAGACCCAGTACTTC. It codes for CASSQGGQGYETQYF.

The gene calls are TRBV5-4 and TRBJ1-1; 8 bases line up with TRBD1. CDR3 length: 15 residues. With 2 bases clipped from V and 5 bases from J, the junction kept 8 bases outside the gene matches. Germline V gene lookup returns CDR1 SGHNT and CDR2 YYREEE (reference sequence). The CDR3 spells CASSFWTGMGTEAFF. As DNA, the CDR3 is TGTGCCAGCAGCTTCTGGACAGGGATGGGGACTGAAGCTTTCTTT.

The rearrangement uses TRBV27 and TRBJ2-2; TRBD1 is a possible D gene (6 bases). This CDR3 is built from 16 residues. Per the germline V gene, CDR1 is MNHEY and CDR2 is SMNVEV (reference sequence). Trimming took off 0 bases at V and 3 bases at J, with 11 bases between the two ends. The CDR3 sequence: CASSLSGHRDTGELFF. The CDR3 nucleotides are TGTGCCAGCAGTTTATCTGGGCACAGGGACACCGGGGAGCTGTTTTTT.

The gene calls are TRBV19 and TRBJ1-1; D possibly corresponds to TRBD1 (5 bases). Trimming stripped 3 bases from V and 7 bases from J, with 12 bases between. Germline V CDR1 and CDR2: LNHDA, SQIVND (reference sequence). CDR3 size: 13 residues. The CDR3 bases are TGTGCCAGTAGTATGTCGAGGGGATATGAAGCTTTCTTT. It yields the protein CASSMSRGYEAFF.

V and J are TRBV5-6 and TRBJ2-7, with no clear D. Germline loops: CDR1 SGHDT, CDR2 YYEEEE. This CDR3 region has 12 residues. Trimming shortened V by 0 bases and J by 4 bases, and 5 bases separated the two germline ends. The CDR3 bases are TGTGCCAGCAGCTTGGGGCAATACGAGCAGTACTTC. It encodes CASSLGQYEQYF.

This chain joins TRBV19 and TRBJ2-7; no definite D call. Germline-derived CDR1 and CDR2 are LNHDA and SQIVND (reference sequence). This CDR3 region has 15 residues. The ends were cut back, 1 base at V and 3 bases at J, with 13 bases in the middle. The CDR3 DNA follows: TGTGCCAGTAGTATAGGAGGCTTCGGTAACTACGAGCAGTACTTC. Amino acids: CASSIGGFGNYEQYF. Together with reference TRBV19 and TRBJ2-7, the CDR3 gives the full variable domain: DGGITQSPKYLFRKEGQNVTLSCEQNLNHDAMYWYRQDPGQGLRLIYYSQIVNDFQKGDIAEGYSVSREKKESFPLTVTSAQKNPTAFYLCASSIGGFGNYEQYFGPGTRLTVT.

The chain combines TRBV5-1 with TRBJ2-1, with 7 bases matching TRBD2. Unmatched junction bases numbered 7, after V lost 4 bases and J lost 3 bases. The CDR3 contains 15 residues. The germline CDR1 and CDR2 sequences are SGHRS and YFSETQ. The CDR3 sequence: CASSPGTKHYNEQFF. CDR3 nucleotide sequence: TGCGCCAGCAGCCCCGGGACTAAACACTACAATGAGCAGTTCTTC.